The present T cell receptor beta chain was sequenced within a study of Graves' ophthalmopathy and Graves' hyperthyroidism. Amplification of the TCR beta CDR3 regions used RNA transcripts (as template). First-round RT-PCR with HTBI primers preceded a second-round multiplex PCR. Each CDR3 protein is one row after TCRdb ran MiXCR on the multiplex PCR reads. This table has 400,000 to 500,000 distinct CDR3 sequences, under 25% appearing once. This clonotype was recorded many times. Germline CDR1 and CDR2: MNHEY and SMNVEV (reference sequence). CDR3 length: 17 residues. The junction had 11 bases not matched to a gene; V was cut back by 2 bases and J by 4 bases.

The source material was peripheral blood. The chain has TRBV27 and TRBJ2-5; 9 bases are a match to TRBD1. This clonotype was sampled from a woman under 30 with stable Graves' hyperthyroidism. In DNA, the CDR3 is TGTGCCAGCAGTTTAATGCCGCCGGACAGGGGTGGAGAGACCCAGTACTTC. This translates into CASSLMPPDRGGETQYF.